This T cell receptor beta chain was observed in a study of early T cells in non-severe SARS-CoV-2 infection. CDR3 length: 13 amino acids. Germline assignment: CDR1 LGHDT and CDR2 YNNKEL (reference sequence). After removal of 1 base from V and 4 bases from J, the junction contained 0 bases not matched to a gene. TCRdb passed the 5' RACE reads through MiXCR, listing each CDR3 protein once. The repertoire includes approximately 79,000 distinct CDR3 sequences, 13% of them detected once, and nearly 6% sits in the top ten. V is TRBV3-1 and J is TRBJ1-2; TRBD1 agrees at 7 bases. Sequencing was performed on whole blood. This receptor was identified in an adult who was a healthcare worker with PCR-confirmed SARS-CoV-2 infection or an uninfected control (not recorded which). CDR3 coding DNA: TGTGCCAGCAGCCAAGGGACAGGCTATGGCTACACCTTC. It codes for CASSQGTGYGYTF. The variable domain in full, completed from reference TRBV3-1 and TRBJ1-2, reads DTAVSQTPKYLVTQMGNDKSIKCEQNLGHDTMYWYKQDSKKFLKIMFSYNNKELIINETVPNRFSPKSPDKAHLNLHINSLELGDSAVYFCASSQGTGYGYTFGSGTRLTVV.